This TCR beta chain was retrieved from a study of blood T cell repertoires in COVID-19. Study overall: Samples representing acute and convalescent COVID-19 were sourced from the United States, Italy and Spain. PBMCs, B-cell-depleted T cells, or T cells provided the cDNA or gDNA that made up the material.

The CDR3 totals 11 residues. With 6 bases removed from V and 5 bases from J, the gap between germline ends came to 8 bases. Germline V lookup: CDR1 SGHRS, CDR2 YFSETQ. Per the original data handling: By means of reference gene primer amplification, nucleated cell counts were estimated. The table came from immunoSEQ multiplex PCR; TCRdb's copy has only in-frame clones and leaves some out. Clone size and V and J calls were adopted from that table, with D and trimming inferred from the DNA. The sample holds roughly 80,000 clones; under 90% are singletons and the top ten take around 40%. The chain couples TRBV5-1 to TRBJ1-1; weak D call: TRBD1 (5 bases). Specimen: peripheral blood. The TCR comes from an elderly man with acute or convalescent COVID-19. Written as DNA, the CDR3 is TGCGCCAGCAAGACAGAGACTGAAGCTTTCTTT. Residues: CASKTETEAFF.